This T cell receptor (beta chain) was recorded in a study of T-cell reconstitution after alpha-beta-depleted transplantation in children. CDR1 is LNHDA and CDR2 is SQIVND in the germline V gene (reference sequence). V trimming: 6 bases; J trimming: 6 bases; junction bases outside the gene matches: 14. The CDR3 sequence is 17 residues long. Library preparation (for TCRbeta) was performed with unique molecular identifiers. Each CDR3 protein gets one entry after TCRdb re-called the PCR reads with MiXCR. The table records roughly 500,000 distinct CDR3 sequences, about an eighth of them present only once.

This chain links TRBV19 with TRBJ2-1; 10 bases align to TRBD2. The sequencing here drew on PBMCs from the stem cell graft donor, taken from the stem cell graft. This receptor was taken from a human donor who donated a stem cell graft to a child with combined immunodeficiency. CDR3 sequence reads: CASSHPRASGSRNEQFF. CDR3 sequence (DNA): TGTGCCAGTAGCCACCCCCGGGCTAGCGGGAGTCGCAATGAGCAGTTCTTC.